This T cell receptor (beta chain) was obtained from a study of blood T cell repertoires in COVID-19. Study in general: Researchers got acute and convalescent COVID-19 samples from the United States, Italy and Spain.

How the authors handled the data: The authors estimated nucleated cell counts from reference gene primer amplification. Sequenced by immunoSEQ multiplex PCR; TCRdb stores in-frame clones only, minus some. V and J calls and clone size come straight from that table; D and trimming were deduced from the DNA. The sample comprises some 96,000 clones, just under 85% of which are singletons, and under 15% rests with the top ten. The sample comprised peripheral blood. The sequence was collected from a man in his forties or fifties with active or convalescent COVID-19.

For the CDR3, the DNA is TGTGCCATCAGTGAGTCGATAACAGCTGGAAACACCATATATTTT. Translated: CAISESITAGNTIYF. The V gene is TRBV10-3, the J gene TRBJ1-3; D is uncertain. V was cut by 0 bases and J by 2 bases, with 8 bases left in between. CDR1 is ENHRY, CDR2 SYGVKD, per germline. The CDR3 consists of 15 residues.